The 14 T cell receptor beta chains in this list originate from one sample, sequenced in a study of shared clonotypes between healthy human individuals. Assay used: immunoSEQ multiplex PCR; TCRdb lists only in-frame clones, some missing. The data contain about 2.3 million clones, 85% to 95% of them seen just once; the ten biggest clones take up approximately 0.41%. The sample taken for sequencing was naive CD4+ T cells from PBMCs. The subset denotes: CD45RA+ positively selected. The receptors were gathered from a young man in good health. Some clones in this sample may be carry-over from other donors' samples.

The chain uses TRBV6-5 and TRBJ1-5; D unclear. V was shortened by 0 bases and J by 4 bases, with 4 bases between the two germline ends. This CDR3 has 13 amino acids. Germline CDR1 and CDR2: MNHEY and SVGAGI. Here the CDR3 reads CASSYSNNQPQHF. The CDR3 DNA sequence: TGTGCCAGCAGTTACTCGAATAATCAGCCCCAGCATTTT.

As for this clone: The sample contains more than one DNA sequence encoding this CDR3. The CDR3 here is CASSVGQGDYEQYF. CDR3 nucleotide sequence: TGTGCCAGCAGCGTTGGACAGGGGGACTACGAGCAGTACTTC. The V call is TRBV9, the J call TRBJ2-7; 10 nucleotides line up with TRBD1. The germline V gene encodes CDR1 SGDLS and CDR2 YYNGEE. Trimming took 2 bases from V and 3 from J; bases not matched to a gene: 2. CDR3 length equals 14 residues.

The chain joins TRBV6-1 to TRBJ2-2; TRBD2 is a possible D gene (6 bases). The CDR3 covers 17 residues. Trimming took 3 bases from V and 2 from J, leaving 16 bases between them. CDR1 and CDR2 from the germline V gene are MNHNS and SASEGT. The CDR3 protein is CASSESLGTRNTGELFF. DNA of the CDR3: TGTGCCAGCAGTGAGTCCCTTGGGACTCGAAACACCGGGGAGCTGTTTTTT.

The chain employs TRBV6-6 and TRBJ1-3; 8 positions match TRBD1. V trimming: 5 bases; J trimming: 2 bases; junction bases outside the gene matches: 2. Germline CDR1 is MNHNY and CDR2 is SVGAGI (reference sequence). This CDR3 contains 14 residues. The CDR3 loop is CASSPQGAGNTIYF. The CDR3 nucleotides are TGTGCCAGCAGTCCACAGGGGGCTGGAAACACCATATATTTT.

This chain joins TRBV18 and TRBJ2-1, with TRBD2 matching over 11 bases. This CDR3 comprises 18 residues. Germline assignment: CDR1 KGHSH and CDR2 LQKENI. Trimming cost V 5 bases and J 0 bases; bases outside gene matches: 9. The CDR3 spells CASSGKTSGISSYNEQFF. In nucleotides, the CDR3 is TGTGCCAGCTCAGGAAAGACTAGCGGGATAAGCTCCTACAATGAGCAGTTCTTC.

This clone turned up a few times. V and J are TRBV28 and TRBJ2-7, with D unresolved. V was trimmed by 7 bases and J by 4 bases, leaving 11 bases between them. The CDR3 loop spans 12 amino acids. Germline V lookup: CDR1 MDHEN, CDR2 SYDVKM. CDR3 bases: TGTGCCAGCACAGACCCAGTTTACGAGCAGTACTTC. Translated, it gives CASTDPVYEQYF.

The V gene is TRBV6-1, the J gene TRBJ2-1; the D is unclear. Trimming removed 4 bases at V and 1 base at J, with 8 bases between. Germline V gene sequence: CDR1 MNHNS, CDR2 SASEGT. The CDR3 is made up of 14 amino acids. CDR3 bases: TGTGCCAGCAGTGTGGGTATATCCTACAATGAGCAGTTCTTC. Translating it yields CASSVGISYNEQFF.

This CDR3 is CASSLRGGMGTDTQYF. The CDR3, as DNA: TGTGCCAGCAGCCTCCGAGGGGGGATGGGTACAGATACGCAGTATTTT. This chain uses TRBV28 with TRBJ2-3, with D tentatively TRBD1 or TRBD2 (6 bases each). Trimming removed 6 bases from V and 3 bases from J, with 19 bases in between. Looked up from germline, CDR1 is MDHEN and CDR2 is SYDVKM. There are 16 residues in the CDR3.

V usage is TRBV6-1 and J usage is TRBJ2-7; 13 bases are a match to TRBD2. The CDR3 sequence is 14 residues long. Germline CDR1 is MNHNS and CDR2 is SASEGT. The junction had 3 bases not matched to a gene; V was cut back by 6 bases and J by 4 bases. CDR3 amino acids: CASRGLAGDYEQYF. Written as DNA, the CDR3 is TGTGCCAGCAGAGGACTAGCGGGGGATTACGAGCAGTACTTC.

The chain uses TRBV4-2 and TRBJ1-2, with D perhaps TRBD1 (6 bases). This CDR3 is 17 amino acids long. V was trimmed by 2 bases and J by 5 bases, leaving 21 bases between them. From germline, CDR1 is LGHNA and CDR2 YNFKEQ. The CDR3 DNA sequence: TGTGCCAGCAGCCAAACCGGGACGGACAGTGCCCTTTATGGCTACACCTTC. This encodes CASSQTGTDSALYGYTF.

The chain is built from TRBV5-1 and TRBJ2-5; 13 bases agree with TRBD2. The V and J ends lost 6 bases and 0 bases, in that order; junction bases with no gene match: 2. Germline V gene lookup returns CDR1 SGHRS and CDR2 YFSETQ. The CDR3 sequence is 15 residues long. The CDR3 DNA follows: TGCGCCAGCAAACTAGCGGGAGGGAACCAAGAGACCCAGTACTTC. Its protein is CASKLAGGNQETQYF.

This clone was found once. This chain joins TRBV7-2 and TRBJ1-5; D perhaps matches TRBD1 (6 bases). V was shortened by 5 bases and J by 8 bases, with 16 bases between the two germline ends. The CDR3 has 14 amino acids. Germline V gene data show CDR1 as SGHTA and CDR2 as FQGNSA. The CDR3 is CASSLARGLEPQHF. CDR3 nucleotides: TGTGCCAGCAGCCTGGCGCGGGGGCTGGAGCCCCAGCATTTT. The variable domain in full, with the rest retrieved from reference TRBV7-2 and TRBJ1-5, is GAGVSQSPSNKVTEKGKDVELRCDPISGHTALYWYRQSLGQGLEFLIYFQGNSAPDKSGLPSDRFSAERTGGSVSTLTIQRTQQEDSAVYLCASSLARGLEPQHFGDGTRLSIL.

The rearrangement links TRBV5-8 to TRBJ1-1; tentative D call: TRBD1 (5 bases). With 4 bases removed from V and 9 bases from J, the gap between germline ends came to 25 bases. This CDR3 is built from 16 residues. CDR1 is SGHTS and CDR2 is YDEGEE in the germline V gene. CDR3 sequence (DNA): TGTGCCAGCAGCCTGCCCGGGGCAGAGATGGTGGCTCAAGCTTTCTTT. This translates into CASSLPGAEMVAQAFF. Full variable domain (remainder filled in from reference TRBV5-8 and TRBJ1-1): EAGVTQSPTHLIKTRGQQATLRCSPISGHTSVYWYQQALGLGLQFLLWYDEGEERNRGNFPPRFSGRQFPNYSSELNVNALELEDSALYLCASSLPGAEMVAQAFFGQGTRLTVV.

The chain combines TRBV7-8 with TRBJ2-2; D is possibly TRBD1 (5 bases). The CDR3 sequence is 15 residues long. With 1 base removed from V and 5 bases from J, the gap between germline ends came to 11 bases. Germline loops: CDR1 SGHVS, CDR2 FQNEAQ. The CDR3 coding sequence is TGTGCCAGCAGCTTAGGATCAGGGCAGACCGGGGAGCTGTTTTTT. This sequence encodes CASSLGSGQTGELFF.